Included here is one T cell receptor (beta chain) sequence, with context. Its antigen is not known. TCR beta libraries carry UMIs added by 5'RACE template switching. After re-calling the 5' RACE reads, TCRdb lists one entry per CDR3 protein, DNA absent. Recorded for this sample: about 160,000 distinct CDR3 sequences. This entry is derived from a study of T cells expressing NK-cell markers. Study-wide context: It was sorted CD3+CD56+NKG2C+, CD3+CD56+NKG2C- and CD3+CD56-NKG2C+ T cells that supplied the TCR beta repertoires. Seven of eight sequenced donors tested HCMV-seropositive; one tested seronegative. Notes on the study in general: In a group of several donors, dominant NKG2C+ clonotypes represented about 1.0-7.5% of CD8+ T cells.

The receptor comes from a man aged 18 to 69 in good health. Sequencing was performed on blood T cells: a sorted CD56 or NKG2C T cell subset, CD4+ or CD8+ T cells, or bulk PBMC T cells (not recorded which).

The CDR3 region is CAGQSRGETDTQYF. The chain is built from TRBV6-1 and TRBJ2-3; lacking DNA, the TRBD1 call made by TCRdb goes unchecked. This CDR3 region has 14 residues. Germline CDR1 and CDR2: MNHNS and SASEGT.